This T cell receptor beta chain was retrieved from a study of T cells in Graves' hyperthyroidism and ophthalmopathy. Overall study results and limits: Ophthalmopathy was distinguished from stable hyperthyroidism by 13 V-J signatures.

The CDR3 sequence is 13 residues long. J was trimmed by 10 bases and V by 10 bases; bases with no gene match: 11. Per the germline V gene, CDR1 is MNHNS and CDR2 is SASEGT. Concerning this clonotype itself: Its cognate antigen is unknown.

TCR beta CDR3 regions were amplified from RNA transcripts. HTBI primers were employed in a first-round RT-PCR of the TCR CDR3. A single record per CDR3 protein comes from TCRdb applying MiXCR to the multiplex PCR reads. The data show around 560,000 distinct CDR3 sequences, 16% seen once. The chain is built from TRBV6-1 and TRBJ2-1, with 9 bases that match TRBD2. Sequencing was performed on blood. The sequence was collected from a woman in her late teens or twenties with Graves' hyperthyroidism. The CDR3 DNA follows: TGTGCCACCACTAGCGGGTTCACCGGGGAGCAGTTCTTC. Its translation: CATTSGFTGEQFF.